Following are 17 T cell receptor beta chains from one sample sequenced in a study of T cell changes during pregnancy in multiple sclerosis. Produced via immunoSEQ multiplex PCR; TCRdb's table is partial and in-frame only. The sample contains 70,000 to 95,000 clones, 85% to 95% of which appear only once. This sample comprised peripheral blood, obtained in the first trimester of pregnancy. Receptors were obtained from a female donor with multiple sclerosis, enrolled in a pregnancy study.

The rearrangement uses TRBV9 and TRBJ1-1; the D gene is possibly TRBD1 (6 bases). Germline loops: CDR1 SGDLS, CDR2 YYNGEE. With 0 bases removed from V and 10 bases from J, the gap between germline ends came to 16 bases. This CDR3 is 14 amino acids long. CDR3 nucleotide sequence: TGTGCCAGCAGCGTAGGGGGGGGCCCCGGAGGAGCTTTCTTT. Translation gives CASSVGGGPGGAFF.

The chain recombines TRBV15 with TRBJ2-7; D is undetermined. The CDR3 loop spans 13 amino acids. Germline V CDR1 and CDR2: LNHNV, YYDKDF (reference sequence). The ends were cut back, 0 bases at V and 3 bases at J, with 6 bases in the middle. For the CDR3, the DNA is TGTGCCACCAGCAGAGACAGAGGCTACGAGCAGTACTTC. Its protein product is CATSRDRGYEQYF.

The count of this clone is one. The chain carries TRBV29-1 and TRBJ2-1, with D tentatively TRBD1 (5 bases). V was cut by 8 bases and J by 6 bases, with 11 bases left in between. Germline V gene lookup returns CDR1 SQVTM and CDR2 ANQGSEA. CDR3 length: 11 residues. As DNA, the CDR3 is TGCAGCTGGAGCAGGGCCAATGAGCAGTTCTTC. Its protein is CSWSRANEQFF.

This clone was observed once. V is TRBV6-6 and J is TRBJ2-5; D might be TRBD1 (6 bases). Germline CDR1 is MNHNY and CDR2 is SVGAGI (reference sequence). There are 15 residues in the CDR3. Trimming left V 4 bases short and J 4 bases short, with 16 bases between. The DNA of the CDR3 is TGTGCCAGCAGTTCCCCTGACAGGTCTCTAGAGACCCAGTACTTC. Translated: CASSSPDRSLETQYF.

The gene calls are TRBV5-4 and TRBJ1-2, with TRBD1 matching 8 bases. The ends lost 4 bases at V and 5 bases at J; junction bases unmatched: 4. This CDR3 spans 13 amino acids. The germline CDR1 and CDR2 sequences are SGHNT and YYREEE (reference sequence). The DNA for the CDR3 is TGTGCCAGCAGCCCCGGGACAGGATATGGCTACACCTTC. This codes for CASSPGTGYGYTF.

This rearrangement joins TRBV5-8 to TRBJ1-5; TRBD1 might be the D (6 bases). The CDR3 sequence is 16 residues long. Germline V gives CDR1 SGHTS, CDR2 YDEGEE. V was cut by 0 bases and J by 0 bases, with 10 bases left in between. CDR3 DNA: TGTGCCAGCAGCTTGGAGGGGGTGAATAGCAATCAGCCCCAGCATTTT. This sequence encodes CASSLEGVNSNQPQHF.

The chain joins TRBV6-1 to TRBJ1-1, with TRBD1 matching 7 bases. Germline CDR1 and CDR2: MNHNS and SASEGT. There are 15 residues in the CDR3. The V and J ends lost 1 base and 4 bases, in that order; junction bases with no gene match: 6. For the CDR3, the DNA is TGTGCCAGCAGTGAAGGGGCAGGGGGGTCCACTGAAGCTTTCTTT. This gives the protein CASSEGAGGSTEAFF.

The chain links TRBV2 to TRBJ2-3, with D maybe TRBD2 (6 bases). The CDR3 extends over 13 amino acids. Germline V CDR1 and CDR2: SNHLY, FYNNEI. Trimming cost V 0 bases and J 5 bases, with 6 bases left between them. CDR3 region: CASSEAGGDTQYF. As DNA, the CDR3 is TGTGCCAGCAGTGAAGCCGGGGGAGATACGCAGTATTTT.

This chain uses TRBV6-6 with TRBJ2-5; 12 nucleotides line up with TRBD2. The length of the CDR3 is 15 residues. Germline V gene lookup returns CDR1 MNHNY and CDR2 SVGAGI (reference sequence). The V and J ends lost 2 bases and 5 bases, in that order; junction bases with no gene match: 3. CDR3 DNA sequence: TGTGCCAGCAGTTACACTAGCGGGGGGAGGGAGACCCAGTACTTC. Amino acid sequence: CASSYTSGGRETQYF.

The J gene is TRBJ2-1, the V gene TRBV29-1; weak D call: TRBD1 (5 bases). Germline V gives CDR1 SQVTM, CDR2 ANQGSEA. The CDR3 length is 13 residues. V was pared by 4 bases and J by 1 base, with 8 bases between. CDR3 DNA: TGCAGCGTTGCGACAGTATCCTACAATGAGCAGTTCTTC. Its protein product is CSVATVSYNEQFF.

V and J are TRBV10-3 and TRBJ1-2; 7 bases map to TRBD1. The CDR3 length is 12 residues. Germline V lookup: CDR1 ENHRY, CDR2 SYGVKD. The V segment lost 10 bases and the J segment 7 bases; nucleotides outside the gene matches: 9. CDR3 sequence (DNA): TGTGCCACCTCTGGACAGGCGTCTGGCTACACCTTC. It translates to CATSGQASGYTF.

The chain has TRBV15 and TRBJ1-2, with D maybe TRBD1 (5 bases). Trimming took 1 base from V and 3 from J, leaving 6 bases between them. The CDR3 runs to 13 residues. Germline CDR1 is LNHNV and CDR2 is YYDKDF (reference sequence). The CDR3 sequence: CATSRARDYGYTF. The CDR3 DNA reads TGTGCCACCAGCAGAGCCAGGGACTATGGCTACACCTTC.

The chain couples TRBV5-5 to TRBJ1-1; D is unresolved. Per germline, CDR1 SGHKS and CDR2 YYEKEE (reference sequence). The germline V and J ends were trimmed by 6 bases and 4 bases, with 10 bases remaining between them. The CDR3 contains 12 residues. The CDR3 DNA reads TGTGCCAGCAAGTGGGAGGGCACTGAAGCTTTCTTT. Protein sequence: CASKWEGTEAFF.

V is TRBV7-9 and J is TRBJ1-2; D unclear. V gave up 3 bases and J gave up 3 bases, with 11 bases separating them. Germline CDR1 and CDR2: SEHNR and FQNEAQ (reference sequence). The CDR3 is 14 amino acids. The CDR3, as DNA: TGTGCCAGCAGCTTCCCGTTGGCAGACTATGGCTACACCTTC. As protein: CASSFPLADYGYTF.

The gene calls are TRBV20-1 and TRBJ2-5; D gene unclear. CDR1 is DFQATT and CDR2 is SNEGSKA in the germline V gene (reference sequence). CDR3 length equals 10 residues. Trimming stripped 4 bases from V and 4 bases from J, with 4 bases between. The CDR3 bases are TGCAGTGCTACCTCAGAGACCCAGTACTTC. This translates into CSATSETQYF.

This clone was detected once. The chain links TRBV7-9 to TRBJ2-5; possible D gene TRBD1, 6 bases. Per the germline V gene, CDR1 is SEHNR and CDR2 is FQNEAQ (reference sequence). The ends were cut back, 0 bases at V and 1 base at J, with 6 bases in the middle. The length of the CDR3 is 14 residues. CDR3 nucleotide sequence: TGTGCCAGCAGCTTAGCGACAGGCCAAGAGACCCAGTACTTC. Translated: CASSLATGQETQYF.

The chain employs TRBV27 and TRBJ1-2; 8 positions match TRBD1. The CDR3 runs to 14 residues. Germline assignment: CDR1 MNHEY and CDR2 SMNVEV (reference sequence). The V segment lost 6 bases and the J segment 2 bases; nucleotides outside the gene matches: 5. For the CDR3, the DNA is TGTGCCAGCAGCACAGGGGGTCGAAACTATGGCTACACCTTC. As protein: CASSTGGRNYGYTF.